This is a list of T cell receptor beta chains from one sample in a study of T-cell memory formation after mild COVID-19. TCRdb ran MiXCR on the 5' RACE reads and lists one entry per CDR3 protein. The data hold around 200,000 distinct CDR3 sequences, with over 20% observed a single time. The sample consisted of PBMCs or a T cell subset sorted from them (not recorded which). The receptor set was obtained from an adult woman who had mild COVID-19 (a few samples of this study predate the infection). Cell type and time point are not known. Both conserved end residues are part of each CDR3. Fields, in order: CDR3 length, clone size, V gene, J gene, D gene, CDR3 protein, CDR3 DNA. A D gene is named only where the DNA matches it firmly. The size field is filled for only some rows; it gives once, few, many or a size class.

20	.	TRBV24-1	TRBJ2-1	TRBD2	CATSEPGTSLYLYGCNEQFF	TGTGCCACCAGTGAACCCGGGACTAGCTTATACCTTTACGGCTGCAATGAGCAGTTCTTC
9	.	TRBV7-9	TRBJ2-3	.	CASPDTQYF	TGTGCCAGCCCAGATACGCAGTATTTT
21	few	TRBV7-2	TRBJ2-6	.	CASSSSHLRDGRSSGANVLTF	TGTGCCAGCAGCTCCTCACACCTCCGGGACGGAAGAAGCTCTGGGGCCAACGTCCTGACTTTC
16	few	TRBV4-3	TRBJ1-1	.	CASSQDDDGTSTPAFF	TGCGCCAGCAGCCAAGATGACGACGGAACATCCACCCCAGCTTTCTTT
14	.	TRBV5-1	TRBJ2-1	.	CASSLEEGTNEQFF	TGCGCCAGCAGCTTGGAGGAGGGGACAAATGAGCAGTTCTTC
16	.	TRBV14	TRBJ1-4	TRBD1	CASSQDLDRAFEKLFF	TGTGCCAGCAGCCAAGATCTGGACAGGGCGTTTGAAAAACTGTTTTTT
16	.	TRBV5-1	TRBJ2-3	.	CASSLMVGGTTDTQYF	TGCGCCAGCAGCTTGATGGTTGGGGGGACCACAGATACGCAGTATTTT
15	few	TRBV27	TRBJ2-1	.	CASSFSGPGYNEQFF	TGTGCCAGCAGTTTCAGCGGGCCGGGGTACAATGAGCAGTTCTTC
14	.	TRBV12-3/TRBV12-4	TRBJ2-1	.	CASSFGGAKNEQFF	TGTGCCAGCAGTTTTGGGGGGGCGAAGAATGAGCAGTTCTTC
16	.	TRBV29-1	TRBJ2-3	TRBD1	CSFTQRDRGLGDTQYF	TGCAGCTTCACCCAAAGGGACAGGGGCCTGGGAGATACGCAGTATTTT
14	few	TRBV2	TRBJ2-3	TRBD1	CASSTGQGGDTQYF	TGTGCCAGCAGTACTGGACAGGGGGGAGATACGCAGTATTTT
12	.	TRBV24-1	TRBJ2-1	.	CATSDFMDEQFF	TGTGCCACCAGTGATTTTATGGATGAGCAGTTCTTC
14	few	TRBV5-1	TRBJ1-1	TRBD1	CASNLGTGNTEAFF	TGCGCCAGCAACCTCGGGACAGGGAACACTGAAGCTTTCTTT
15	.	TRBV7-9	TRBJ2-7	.	CASSLLSAGANEQYF	TGTGCCAGCAGCTTACTGTCGGCAGGGGCTAACGAGCAGTACTTC
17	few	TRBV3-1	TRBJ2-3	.	CASSQMTGGEPTDTQYF	TGTGCCAGCAGCCAAATGACTGGCGGGGAACCCACAGATACGCAGTATTTT
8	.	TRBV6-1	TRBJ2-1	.	CARNEQFF	TGTGCCAGGAATGAGCAGTTCTTC
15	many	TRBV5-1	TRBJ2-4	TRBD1	CASSFSGTGKNIQYF	TGCGCCAGCAGCTTTTCCGGGACAGGGAAAAACATTCAGTACTTC
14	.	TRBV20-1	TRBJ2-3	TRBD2	CSADGGAFTDTQYF	TGCAGTGCCGACGGGGGGGCCTTCACAGATACGCAGTATTTT
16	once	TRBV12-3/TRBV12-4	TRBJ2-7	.	CASSPPSLGQSYEQYF	TGTGCCAGCAGTCCACCTTCTTTGGGGCAATCCTACGAGCAGTACTTC
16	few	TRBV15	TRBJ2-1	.	CAAAAHRGIRDNEQFF	TGTGCCGCCGCTGCCCATAGAGGGATAAGAGACAATGAGCAGTTCTTC
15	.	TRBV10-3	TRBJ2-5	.	CAIGASDSIQETQYF	TGTGCCATCGGGGCTTCGGACTCGATACAAGAGACCCAGTACTTC
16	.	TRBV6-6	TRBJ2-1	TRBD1	CASSPLAGQGENEQFF	TGTGCCAGCAGTCCTTTGGCAGGACAGGGGGAAAATGAGCAGTTCTTC
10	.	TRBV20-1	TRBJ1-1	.	CSAIYRDAFF	TGCAGTGCTATATACAGGGACGCTTTCTTT
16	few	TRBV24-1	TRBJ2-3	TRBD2	CATSAPLAGGTDTQYF	TGTGCCACCAGTGCCCCTTTAGCGGGAGGAACAGATACGCAGTATTTT
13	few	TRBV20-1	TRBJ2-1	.	CSADLRTYNEQFF	TGCAGTGCCGACCTTAGGACCTACAATGAGCAGTTCTTC
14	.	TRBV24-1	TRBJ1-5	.	CATSDLSGIQPQHF	TGTGCCACCAGTGATTTGTCGGGGATTCAGCCCCAGCATTTT
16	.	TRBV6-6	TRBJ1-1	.	CASSYTPEALNTEAFF	TGTGCCAGCAGTTACACCCCCGAGGCCCTGAACACTGAAGCTTTCTTT
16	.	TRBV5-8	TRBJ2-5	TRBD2	CASSLLAGVTGETQYF	TGTGCCAGCAGCCTGCTAGCGGGGGTGACGGGGGAGACCCAGTACTTC
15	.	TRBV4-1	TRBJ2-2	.	CASSLGTPNTGELFF	TGCGCCAGCAGCCTCGGGACACCCAACACCGGGGAGCTGTTTTTT
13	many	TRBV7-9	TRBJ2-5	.	CASSLAAQETQYF	TGTGCCAGCAGCTTAGCAGCGCAAGAGACCCAGTACTTC
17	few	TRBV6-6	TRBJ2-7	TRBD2	CASSYGLAGVISYEQYF	TGTGCCAGCAGTTACGGGCTAGCGGGAGTTATTTCCTACGAGCAGTACTTC
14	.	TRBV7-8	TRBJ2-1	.	CASSLYSAYNEQFF	TGTGCCAGCAGCTTATACTCCGCTTACAATGAGCAGTTCTTC
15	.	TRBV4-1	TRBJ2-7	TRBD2	CASSRGLAGGYEQYF	TGCGCCAGCAGTCGGGGACTAGCGGGGGGTTACGAGCAGTACTTC
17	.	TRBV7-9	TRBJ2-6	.	CASSPPPTYSGANVLTF	TGTGCCAGCAGCCCCCCGCCCACGTACTCTGGGGCCAACGTCCTGACTTTC
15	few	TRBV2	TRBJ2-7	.	CASSPGLWVLYEQYF	TGTGCCAGCAGTCCCGGGTTGTGGGTTCTCTACGAGCAGTACTTC
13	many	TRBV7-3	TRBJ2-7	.	CASSHDSTYEQYF	TGTGCCAGCAGTCATGACAGTACCTACGAGCAGTACTTC
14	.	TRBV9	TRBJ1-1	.	CASSVGNTNTEAFF	TGTGCCAGCAGCGTAGGAAACACGAACACTGAAGCTTTCTTT
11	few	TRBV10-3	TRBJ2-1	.	CATSGGNEQFF	TGTGCCACCAGCGGCGGCAATGAGCAGTTCTTC
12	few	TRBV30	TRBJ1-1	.	CAWTYMNTEAFF	TGTGCCTGGACCTATATGAACACTGAAGCTTTCTTT
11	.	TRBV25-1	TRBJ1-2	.	CASSGLYGYTF	TGTGCCAGCAGTGGGTTATATGGCTACACCTTC
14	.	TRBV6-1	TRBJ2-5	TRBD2	CASSGTSAQETQYF	TGTGCCAGCAGTGGGACTAGCGCACAAGAGACCCAGTACTTC
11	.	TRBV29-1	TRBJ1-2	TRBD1	CSVWYRGGYTF	TGCAGCGTTTGGTACAGGGGCGGCTACACCTTC
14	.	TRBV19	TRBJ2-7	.	CASSIGGGTYEQYF	TGTGCCAGTAGTATCGGCGGAGGGACCTACGAGCAGTACTTC
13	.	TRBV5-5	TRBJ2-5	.	CASSFHRQETQYF	TGTGCCAGCAGCTTCCACAGGCAAGAGACCCAGTACTTC
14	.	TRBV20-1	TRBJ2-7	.	CSAGDSRSSYEQYF	TGCAGTGCTGGGGACTCTAGGAGCTCCTACGAGCAGTACTTC
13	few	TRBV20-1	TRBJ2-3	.	CSARDLGNQKPYF	TGCAGTGCTAGAGATCTTGGAAACCAAAAGCCGTATTTT
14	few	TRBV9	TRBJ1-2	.	CASSVTRGGGGYTF	TGTGCCAGCAGCGTAACGAGAGGGGGTGGCGGCTACACCTTC
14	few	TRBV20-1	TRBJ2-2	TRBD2	CSATETSGPGELFF	TGCAGTGCTACAGAGACTAGCGGGCCTGGGGAGCTGTTTTTT
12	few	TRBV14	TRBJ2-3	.	CASSQEARTQYF	TGTGCCAGCAGCCAAGAAGCTCGTACGCAGTATTTT
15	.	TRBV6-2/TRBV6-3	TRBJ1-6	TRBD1	CASSYGTEGNSPLHF	TGTGCCAGCAGTTACGGGACAGAAGGAAATTCACCCCTCCACTTT